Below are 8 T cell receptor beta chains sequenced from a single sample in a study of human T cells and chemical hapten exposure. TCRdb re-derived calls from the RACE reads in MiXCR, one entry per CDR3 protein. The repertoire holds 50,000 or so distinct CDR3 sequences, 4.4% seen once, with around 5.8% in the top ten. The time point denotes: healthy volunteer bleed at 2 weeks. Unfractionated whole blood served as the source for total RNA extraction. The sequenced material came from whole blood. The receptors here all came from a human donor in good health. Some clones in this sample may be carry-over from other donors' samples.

CDR3 protein: CSASGDSSYNEQFF. CDR3 bases: TGCAGTGCTAGCGGGGATAGCTCCTACAATGAGCAGTTCTTC. The chain links TRBV20-1 to TRBJ2-1; perhaps TRBD2 as D (5 bases). Germline loops: CDR1 DFQATT, CDR2 SNEGSKA (reference sequence). V lost 3 bases and J 0 bases, leaving 9 bases between the germline ends. The CDR3 sequence is 14 residues long.

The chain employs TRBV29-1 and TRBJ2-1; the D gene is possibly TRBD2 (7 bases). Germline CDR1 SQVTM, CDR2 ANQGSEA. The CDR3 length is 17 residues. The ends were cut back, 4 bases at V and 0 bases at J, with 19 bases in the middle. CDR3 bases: TGCAGCGTTGGTCTGGCGGGGGCCTGGAGCTCCTACAATGAGCAGTTCTTC. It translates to CSVGLAGAWSSYNEQFF.

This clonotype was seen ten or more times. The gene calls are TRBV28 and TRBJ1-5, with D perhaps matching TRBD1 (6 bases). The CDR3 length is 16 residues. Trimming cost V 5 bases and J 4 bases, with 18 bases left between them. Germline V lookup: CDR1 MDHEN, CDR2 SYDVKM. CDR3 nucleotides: TGTGCCAGCAGTCAGCCCGATGGGGGCTCGAATCAGCCCCAGCATTTT. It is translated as CASSQPDGGSNQPQHF.

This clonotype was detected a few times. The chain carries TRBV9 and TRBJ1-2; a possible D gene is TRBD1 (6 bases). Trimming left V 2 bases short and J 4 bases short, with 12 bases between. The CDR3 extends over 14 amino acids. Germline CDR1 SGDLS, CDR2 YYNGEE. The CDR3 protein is CASSVTDSSYGYTF. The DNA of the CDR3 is TGTGCCAGCAGCGTGACGGACAGTTCCTATGGCTACACCTTC. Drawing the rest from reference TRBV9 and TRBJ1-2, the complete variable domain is DSGVTQTPKHLITATGQRVTLRCSPRSGDLSVYWYQQSLDQGLQFLIQYYNGEERAKGNILERFSAQQFPDLHSELNLSSLELGDSALYFCASSVTDSSYGYTFGSGTRLTVV.

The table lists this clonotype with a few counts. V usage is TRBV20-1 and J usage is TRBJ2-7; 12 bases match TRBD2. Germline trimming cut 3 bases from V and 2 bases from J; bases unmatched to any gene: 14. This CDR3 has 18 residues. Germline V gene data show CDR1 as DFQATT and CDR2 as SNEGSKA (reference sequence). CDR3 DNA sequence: TGCAGTGCTAGTCCCCAGGGTCCCCGACTAGCGGGGGCCTACGAGCAGTACTTC. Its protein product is CSASPQGPRLAGAYEQYF.

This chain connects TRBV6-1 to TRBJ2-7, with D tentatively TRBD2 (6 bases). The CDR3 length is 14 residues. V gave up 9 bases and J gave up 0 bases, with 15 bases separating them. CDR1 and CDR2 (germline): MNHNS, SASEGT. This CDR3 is CASRGGLFSYEQYF. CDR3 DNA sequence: TGTGCCAGTAGAGGAGGGCTATTCTCCTACGAGCAGTACTTC.

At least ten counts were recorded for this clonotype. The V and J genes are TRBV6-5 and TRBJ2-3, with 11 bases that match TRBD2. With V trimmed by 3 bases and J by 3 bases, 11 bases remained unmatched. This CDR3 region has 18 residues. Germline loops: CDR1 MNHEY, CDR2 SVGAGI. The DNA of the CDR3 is TGTGCCAGCAGTTATTCCTTTACTAGCGGGAGTTCGACAGATACGCAGTATTTT. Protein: CASSYSFTSGSSTDTQYF.

CDR3 nucleotides: TGTGCCAGCAACCCCAACCCCCCTGAAGCTTTCTTT. It translates to CASNPNPPEAFF. The chain combines TRBV2 with TRBJ1-1; D unresolved. Germline V gene data show CDR1 as SNHLY and CDR2 as FYNNEI. The CDR3 loop spans 12 amino acids. Trimming cost V 7 bases and J 6 bases, with 12 bases left between them.